What follows are 29 T cell receptor beta chains derived from one specimen sequenced in a study of cytomegalovirus exposure and HLA in healthy donors. Primers: 60 Vbeta forward and 13 Jbeta reverse. Clones were read by immunoSEQ multiplex PCR, and TCRdb kept only the in-frame ones, dropping some. The data contain approximately 44,000 clones, about 85% of them singletons. Sequencing input: PBMCs. The receptors originated from a woman aged 40 to 49 in good health and CMV-seropositive.

The V gene is TRBV11-1, the J gene TRBJ2-6; 7 nucleotides line up with TRBD1. The CDR3 is made up of 17 amino acids. Germline CDR1 SGHAT, CDR2 FQDESV (reference sequence). With V trimmed by 5 bases and J by 4 bases, 11 bases remained unmatched. CDR3 in DNA: TGTGCCAGCAGCCCACTGGACAGGTTCTCAGGGGCCAACGTCCTGACTTTC. It yields the protein CASSPLDRFSGANVLTF.

The genes are TRBV11-2 and TRBJ2-5, with 8 bases lining up with TRBD1. The DNA end is more similar to TRBJ2-7, so the J call may be wrong. CDR3 length: 16 amino acids. CDR1 is SGHAT and CDR2 is FQNNGV in the germline V gene. CDR3 protein: CASSLLGGTGRYEQYF. The CDR3 region has the DNA TGTGCCAGCAGCTTGCTGGGTGGGACAGGAAGATACGAGCAGTACTTC.

The chain carries TRBV5-1 and TRBJ2-5; D not resolved. Germline V CDR1 and CDR2: SGHRS, YFSETQ. V was trimmed by 9 bases and J by 5 bases, leaving 20 bases between them. The CDR3 loop spans 14 amino acids. CDR3 bases: TGCGCCACCAAAAACGGAACGGGTCAGGAGACCCAGTACTTC. As protein: CATKNGTGQETQYF.

The rearrangement uses TRBV7-9 and TRBJ2-1; 14 bases are a match to TRBD2. The CDR3 is 17 amino acids. From germline, CDR1 is SEHNR and CDR2 FQNEAQ (reference sequence). J was trimmed by 7 bases and V by 0 bases; bases with no gene match: 5. Here the CDR3 DNA reads TGTGCCAGCAGCTTAGCGTTAGGACTAGCGGGGGGAAATGAGCAGTTCTTC. This codes for CASSLALGLAGGNEQFF.

The chain combines TRBV11-2 with TRBJ2-3, with TRBD1 identical over 9 bases. The CDR3 runs 15 residues. V lost 4 bases, J lost 2 bases, and 4 bases stayed unmatched. CDR1 is SGHAT, CDR2 FQNNGV, per germline. For the CDR3, the DNA is TGTGCCAGCAGCTCGAGGACAGGGGTCACAGATACGCAGTATTTT. Translating it yields CASSSRTGVTDTQYF.

The chain combines TRBV6-1 with TRBJ2-7, with 12 bases lining up with TRBD2. This CDR3 comprises 15 residues. V shed 4 bases and J 12 bases; nucleotides not matched to a gene: 13. CDR1 and CDR2 from the germline V gene are MNHNS and SASEGT. CDR3 DNA sequence: TGTGCCAGCAGTGGGCTCGGACTAGCGGGACTCACCGTGTACTTC. This encodes CASSGLGLAGLTVYF.

The V call is TRBV7-9, the J call TRBJ2-2; tentative D call: TRBD1 (6 bases). This CDR3 region has 15 residues. The germline V and J ends were trimmed by 2 bases and 6 bases, with 13 bases remaining between them. Looked up from germline, CDR1 is SEHNR and CDR2 is FQNEAQ (reference sequence). The CDR3 sequence is CASSLHTGSPGELFF. DNA of the CDR3: TGTGCCAGCAGCTTACACACAGGGAGTCCCGGGGAGCTGTTTTTT.

The gene calls are TRBV5-6 and TRBJ1-5, with 10 bases fitting TRBD1. The trim removed 0 bases at V and 11 bases at J, leaving 8 bases unmatched. CDR3 size: 15 residues. Per the germline V gene, CDR1 is SGHDT and CDR2 is YYEEEE. The CDR3 here is CASSLVGTGASAQHF. CDR3 DNA sequence: TGTGCCAGCAGCTTGGTGGGGACAGGGGCCTCGGCCCAGCATTTT.

Only one count was recorded for this clone. CDR3 sequence: CASSLGTANTEAFF. The CDR3 DNA reads as TGTGCCAGCAGCCTCGGGACAGCGAACACTGAAGCTTTCTTT. The chain is built from TRBV5-6 and TRBJ1-1, with 7 bases fitting TRBD1. Per the germline V gene, CDR1 is SGHDT and CDR2 is YYEEEE. V was clipped by 4 bases and J by 1 base; unmatched bases: 4. There are 14 residues in the CDR3.

The chain carries TRBV2 and TRBJ1-4, with TRBD1 identical over 7 bases. Germline V gene lookup returns CDR1 SNHLY and CDR2 FYNNEI. This CDR3 is 13 amino acids long. The junction had 9 bases not matched to a gene; V was cut back by 10 bases and J by 7 bases. CDR3 in DNA: TGTGCCACCCGAGACAGGGTAGGTGAAAAACTGTTTTTT. Its protein is CATRDRVGEKLFF.

The rearrangement links TRBV2 to TRBJ2-3; 9 bases align to TRBD1. The CDR3 sequence is 14 residues long. V was clipped by 2 bases and J by 4 bases; unmatched bases: 1. Germline V gene data show CDR1 as SNHLY and CDR2 as FYNNEI. CDR3 sequence: CASSERDRADTQYF. The CDR3 region has the DNA TGTGCCAGCAGTGAAAGGGACAGGGCAGATACGCAGTATTTT.

The CDR3 DNA reads as TGCGCCAGCAGCCACCTAGGACTAGCGGGAGGCCCGAGCTCCTACAATGAGCAGTTCTTC. Its protein is CASSHLGLAGGPSSYNEQFF. The genes are TRBV4-1 and TRBJ2-1, with TRBD2 identical over 14 bases. Per germline, CDR1 MGHRA and CDR2 YSYEKL. The CDR3 has 20 residues. V lost 3 bases, J lost 0 bases, and 10 bases stayed unmatched.

This chain connects TRBV7-2 to TRBJ2-5; unclear D gene. The assigned J gene may be wrong: the sequence end matches TRBJ2-7 better. CDR1 is SGHTA and CDR2 is FQGNSA in the germline V gene. This CDR3 comprises 15 residues. Written as DNA, the CDR3 is TGTGCCAGCAGCTTATCTTTGTCAAAACTTTACGAGCAGTACTTC. Translated, it gives CASSLSLSKLYEQYF.

The chain is built from TRBV4-2 and TRBJ2-2; D is perhaps TRBD1 (6 bases). The CDR3 is made up of 16 amino acids. CDR1 is LGHNA, CDR2 YNFKEQ, per germline. V lost 2 bases and J lost 0, with 10 bases in between. Here the CDR3 reads CASSQNREANTGELFF. DNA of the CDR3: TGTGCCAGCAGCCAAAACAGGGAAGCGAACACCGGGGAGCTGTTTTTT.

In this sample, this clone turned up once. The J gene is TRBJ1-6, the V gene TRBV5-5; D might be TRBD1 (6 bases). The CDR3 extends over 14 amino acids. CDR1 is SGHKS and CDR2 is YYEKEE in the germline V gene (reference sequence). Trimming took 0 bases from V and 10 from J, leaving 11 bases between them. The CDR3 is CASSLAHRESPLHF. CDR3 in DNA: TGTGCCAGCAGCTTGGCCCACAGGGAGTCACCCCTCCACTTT.

V and J are TRBV6-6 and TRBJ2-3; D is unresolved. This CDR3 has 12 amino acids. V was shortened by 6 bases and J by 4 bases, with 8 bases between the two germline ends. CDR1 and CDR2 from the germline V gene are MNHNY and SVGAGI (reference sequence). CDR3: CASSPSPDTQYF. CDR3 DNA: TGTGCCAGCAGCCCGAGCCCAGATACGCAGTATTTT.

This rearrangement joins TRBV5-1 to TRBJ1-1; 9 bases fit TRBD1. V shed 0 bases, J shed 4 bases, and the junction held 4 bases outside the gene matches. Per germline, CDR1 SGHRS and CDR2 YFSETQ. The CDR3 has 15 residues. CDR3 residues: CASSLEGQGFTEAFF. Written as DNA, the CDR3 is TGCGCCAGCAGCTTGGAGGGACAGGGTTTCACTGAAGCTTTCTTT.

This sequence joins TRBV5-1 and TRBJ2-6; TRBD2 aligns across 7 bases. The ends lost 6 bases at V and 2 bases at J; junction bases unmatched: 5. The CDR3 length is 15 residues. From germline, CDR1 is SGHRS and CDR2 YFSETQ. In DNA form, the CDR3 reads TGCGCCAGCAAGGGAGGGAGGGCTGGGGCCAACGTCCTGACTTTC. Its translation is CASKGGRAGANVLTF.

The CDR3 reads CATLPGTSGGGADTQYF. Here the CDR3 DNA reads TGCGCCACCTTGCCCGGGACTAGCGGGGGGGGAGCAGATACGCAGTATTTT. The rearrangement links TRBV5-1 to TRBJ2-3, with TRBD2 matching 16 bases. The CDR3 spans 17 residues. V dropped 9 bases and J dropped 4; count of bases not matched to a gene: 11. Germline CDR1 is SGHRS and CDR2 is YFSETQ.

The chain employs TRBV7-8 and TRBJ1-5; 10 bases agree with TRBD1. CDR3 length: 15 residues. Germline CDR1 reads SGHVS; CDR2 reads FQNEAQ. The V gene end was trimmed by 5 bases and the J gene end by 6 bases; junction bases not matched to a gene: 7. The CDR3 sequence is CASSPPGTGVQPQHF. CDR3 in DNA: TGTGCCAGCAGCCCCCCCGGGACAGGGGTTCAGCCCCAGCATTTT.

CDR3 amino acids: CASSQDHSALYSNQPQHF. CDR3 in DNA: TGCGCCAGCAGCCAAGATCATTCTGCACTATATAGCAATCAGCCCCAGCATTTT. The chain has TRBV4-1 and TRBJ1-5, with D unresolved. Germline-derived CDR1 and CDR2 are MGHRA and YSYEKL. This CDR3 is built from 18 residues. Trimming cost V 0 bases and J 0 bases, with 15 bases left between them.

This clone was detected only a few times. The rearrangement joins TRBV27 to TRBJ1-5; unclear D gene. The CDR3 spans 12 residues. From germline, CDR1 is MNHEY and CDR2 SMNVEV (reference sequence). V gave up 3 bases and J gave up 4 bases, with 4 bases separating them. CDR3 sequence reads: CASSLRNQPQHF. DNA for the CDR3: TGTGCCAGCAGTTTGCGTAATCAGCCCCAGCATTTT.

The rearrangement uses TRBV7-9 and TRBJ2-3; D not resolved. The ends were cut back, 1 base at V and 0 bases at J, with 11 bases in the middle. Per germline, CDR1 SEHNR and CDR2 FQNEAQ (reference sequence). The length of the CDR3 is 16 residues. The CDR3 sequence is CASSLVAASSTDTQYF. For the CDR3, the DNA is TGTGCCAGCAGCTTAGTGGCAGCGTCTAGCACAGATACGCAGTATTTT.

This clone was detected once. The chain recombines TRBV15 with TRBJ1-1; the D gene is possibly TRBD1 (6 bases). Germline-derived CDR1 and CDR2 are LNHNV and YYDKDF (reference sequence). The CDR3 covers 15 residues. Trimming removed 0 bases at V and 1 base at J, with 9 bases between. CDR3 protein: CATSRDLGQNTEAFF. The CDR3 DNA reads as TGTGCCACCAGCAGAGATTTGGGACAGAACACTGAAGCTTTCTTT.

The rearrangement uses TRBV11-2 and TRBJ2-1; D unclear. This CDR3 comprises 13 residues. Germline loops: CDR1 SGHAT, CDR2 FQNNGV. The V and J ends lost 2 bases and 5 bases respectively, with 7 bases between them. Here the CDR3 DNA reads TGTGCCAGCAGCTTAATCTCTGACAATGAGCAGTTCTTC. This sequence encodes CASSLISDNEQFF.

This chain links TRBV2 with TRBJ2-1; D is possibly TRBD2 (5 bases). The CDR3 is 14 residues long. Trimming pared 6 bases from V and 0 bases from J, leaving 9 bases between. Per the germline V gene, CDR1 is SNHLY and CDR2 is FYNNEI. CDR3 coding DNA: TGTGCCAGCAGCGGAGGAGCCTCCTACAATGAGCAGTTCTTC. Its translation is CASSGGASYNEQFF.

The CDR3 is CSVIWESREAFF. In nucleotides, the CDR3 is TGCAGCGTTATCTGGGAGTCCCGTGAAGCTTTCTTT. The chain recombines TRBV29-1 with TRBJ1-1, with D uncertain. V lost 5 bases and J lost 7, with 14 bases in between. The CDR3 sequence is 12 residues long. Germline V gene lookup returns CDR1 SQVTM and CDR2 ANQGSEA.

The chain combines TRBV15 with TRBJ2-3; the match to TRBD1 covers 10 bases. The V gene's germline CDR1 is LNHNV and CDR2 YYDKDF (reference sequence). Unmatched junction bases numbered 14, after V lost 3 bases and J lost 8 bases. This CDR3 contains 17 residues. The CDR3 loop is CATSRTAGTGERGTQYF. The CDR3 nucleotides are TGTGCCACCAGCAGGACCGCGGGGACAGGGGAACGAGGTACGCAGTATTTT.

This chain's CDR3 is CASSLSRDRAREAFF. For the CDR3, the DNA is TGTGCCAGCAGCTTATCCCGGGACAGGGCGCGTGAAGCTTTCTTT. V gene TRBV7-2 combines with J gene TRBJ1-1, with 9 bases matching TRBD1. Trimming removed 2 bases from V and 7 bases from J; junction bases left unmatched: 8. This CDR3 comprises 15 residues. Looked up from germline, CDR1 is SGHTA and CDR2 is FQGNSA. The full variable domain, with the rest looked up from reference TRBV7-2 and TRBJ1-1, is GAGVSQSPSNKVTEKGKDVELRCDPISGHTALYWYRQSLGQGLEFLIYFQGNSAPDKSGLPSDRFSAERTGGSVSTLTIQRTQQEDSAVYLCASSLSRDRAREAFFGQGTRLTVV.